The clone carrying this TCR beta chain has just a few counts. This sample was taken from a study of T cell changes during pregnancy in multiple sclerosis. Here immunoSEQ multiplex PCR was the method, and the copy in TCRdb shows in-frame clones only, minus some. Of about 18,000 clones listed, approximately 81% are singletons. Trimming removed 3 bases from V and 3 bases from J, with 12 bases in between. This CDR3 contains 15 residues. Germline lookup yields CDR1 SNHLY and CDR2 FYNNEI. J is TRBJ2-1 and V is TRBV2; perhaps TRBD2 as D (6 bases). This clonotype originated in a female donor in good health, enrolled as a control in a pregnancy study. Here the sequenced sample was CD8+ T cells from peripheral blood mononuclear cells, taken in the third trimester of pregnancy. This CDR3 reads CASSDPGLNYNEQFF. The CDR3, as DNA: TGTGCCAGCAGTGATCCGGGACTCAACTACAATGAGCAGTTCTTC.